A single sample gave rise to the 26 T cell receptor beta chains below, sequenced in a study of cytomegalovirus exposure and HLA in healthy donors. Libraries were prepared by immunoSEQ multiplex PCR; TCRdb keeps only in-frame clonotypes and omits some of them. In the table there are 150,000 to 200,000 clones, approximately 87% of which are singletons. Specimen: PBMCs. The receptor set was obtained from a woman aged 30 to 39 in good health and CMV-seronegative.

The V gene is TRBV6-1, the J gene TRBJ2-7; D not certain. This CDR3 spans 12 amino acids. Trimming pared 1 base from V and 6 bases from J, leaving 7 bases between. CDR1 and CDR2 (germline): MNHNS, SASEGT. This CDR3 is CASSEVLSEQYF. CDR3 DNA: TGTGCCAGCAGTGAAGTTCTCAGCGAGCAGTACTTC.

The chain couples TRBV27 to TRBJ1-1, with a weak D call TRBD1 (5 bases). Looked up from germline, CDR1 is MNHEY and CDR2 is SMNVEV (reference sequence). The V end was cut by 5 bases, the J end by 11 bases, with 15 bases between. The CDR3 loop spans 12 amino acids. DNA for the CDR3: TGTGCCAGCAGTCCCAGGGCCGGGGCGGCTTTCTTT. Residues: CASSPRAGAAFF.

This clone was found once. The gene calls are TRBV28 and TRBJ1-4, with D perhaps matching TRBD1 (6 bases). V was cut by 8 bases and J by 2 bases, with 15 bases left in between. This CDR3 is 15 amino acids long. Per germline, CDR1 MDHEN and CDR2 SYDVKM. The CDR3 nucleotides read TGTGCCAGCTCCACTTTACAGGGTACTAATGAAAAACTGTTTTTT. It is translated as CASSTLQGTNEKLFF.

The chain employs TRBV30 and TRBJ1-4, with D tentatively TRBD1 (5 bases). Trimming took 5 bases from V and 8 from J, leaving 15 bases between them. Looked up from germline, CDR1 is GTSNPN and CDR2 is SVGIG (reference sequence). This CDR3 is built from 13 residues. The CDR3 DNA reads TGTGCCTGGCCGGGGACTCGGGCCGAAAAACTGTTTTTT. Residues: CAWPGTRAEKLFF.

The chain couples TRBV6-1 to TRBJ2-7; TRBD2 aligns across 10 bases. Germline V lookup: CDR1 MNHNS, CDR2 SASEGT. The trim removed 7 bases at V and 5 bases at J, leaving 8 bases unmatched. CDR3 size: 14 residues. The CDR3 region is CASILGLAPNEQYF. CDR3 nucleotide sequence: TGTGCCAGCATTCTGGGACTAGCGCCGAACGAGCAGTACTTC.

The J gene is TRBJ2-2, the V gene TRBV7-9, with 10 positions matching TRBD2. The J segment lost 1 base and the V segment lost 5 bases, leaving 10 bases of the junction unmatched. Germline V gene data show CDR1 as SEHNR and CDR2 as FQNEAQ (reference sequence). The CDR3 extends over 18 amino acids. CDR3 in DNA: TGTGCCAGCAGCCCAATACCCGGGACTAGCGAGAACACCGGGGAGCTGTTTTTT. It codes for CASSPIPGTSENTGELFF.

V is TRBV11-1 and J is TRBJ2-7, with a possible D match to TRBD1 (5 bases). Germline CDR1 and CDR2: SGHAT and FQDESV (reference sequence). V was trimmed by 4 bases and J by 0 bases, leaving 13 bases between them. CDR3 length: 15 residues. CDR3 residues: CASSSQGDSSYEQYF. For the CDR3, the DNA is TGTGCCAGCAGCTCCCAGGGTGACTCCTCCTACGAGCAGTACTTC.

The chain employs TRBV19 and TRBJ1-1; D may be TRBD1 (5 bases). Germline CDR1 LNHDA, CDR2 SQIVND (reference sequence). The CDR3 is 13 residues long. Trimming removed 3 bases at V and 5 bases at J, with 10 bases between. CDR3 bases: TGTGCCAGTAGTATGCAATCAGGGACTGAAGCTTTCTTT. The encoded protein is CASSMQSGTEAFF.

This rearrangement joins TRBV5-6 to TRBJ1-2; 9 bases line up with TRBD1. The germline CDR1 and CDR2 sequences are SGHDT and YYEEEE. CDR3 length equals 16 residues. V trimming: 0 bases; J trimming: 8 bases; junction bases outside the gene matches: 11. As DNA, the CDR3 is TGTGCCAGCAGCTTGGGCGGACAGGGGTTAGTGGGAGGCTACACCTTC. It encodes CASSLGGQGLVGGYTF.

The genes are TRBV7-2 and TRBJ1-2; TRBD1 matches 7 bases. Germline-derived CDR1 and CDR2 are SGHTA and FQGNSA. CDR3 size: 16 residues. V trimming: 5 bases; J trimming: 0 bases; junction bases outside the gene matches: 9. CDR3 sequence (DNA): TGTGCCAGCAGCCTTACAGGGACAGAACCTAACTATGGCTACACCTTC. Translated, it gives CASSLTGTEPNYGYTF.

This sequence joins TRBV21-1 and TRBJ2-2. TRBV21-1 is annotated as a pseudogene. CDR3 size: 17 residues. CDR3 sequence (DNA): TGTGCCAGCAGCAAAATGGAGGGGGGCTGGCACACCGGGGAGCTGTTTTTT. Protein: CASSKMEGGWHTGELFF.

V gene TRBV7-6 combines with J gene TRBJ2-2; the match to TRBD2 covers 9 bases. Germline V gene lookup returns CDR1 SGHVS and CDR2 FNYEAQ. Trimming removed 1 base from V and 1 base from J; junction bases left unmatched: 4. The CDR3 has 17 residues. The CDR3 here is CASSLDLSGGNTGELFF. CDR3 nucleotides: TGTGCCAGCAGCTTAGATCTTAGCGGGGGGAACACCGGGGAGCTGTTTTTT.

V and J are TRBV19 and TRBJ1-5, with D unresolved. Germline CDR1 is LNHDA and CDR2 is SQIVND (reference sequence). CDR3 size: 13 residues. V was clipped by 3 bases and J by 3 bases, with 6 bases between them. This CDR3 is CASSMGYNQPQHF. The CDR3 DNA reads as TGTGCCAGTAGTATGGGCTACAATCAGCCCCAGCATTTT. Complete variable domain (other parts from reference TRBV19 and TRBJ1-5): DGGITQSPKYLFRKEGQNVTLSCEQNLNHDAMYWYRQDPGQGLRLIYYSQIVNDFQKGDIAEGYSVSREKKESFPLTVTSAQKNPTAFYLCASSMGYNQPQHFGDGTRLSIL.

The chain carries TRBV11-2 and TRBJ2-5, with 10 nucleotides matching TRBD2. This CDR3 contains 16 residues. Germline-derived CDR1 and CDR2 are SGHAT and FQNNGV. J was trimmed by 5 bases and V by 0 bases; bases with no gene match: 6. The CDR3 sequence is CASSLELAGWYETQYF. In nucleotides, the CDR3 is TGTGCCAGCAGCTTAGAACTAGCGGGGTGGTATGAGACCCAGTACTTC.

The V call is TRBV9, the J call TRBJ2-2; 13 positions agree with TRBD2. The J segment lost 2 bases and the V segment lost 2 bases, leaving 3 bases of the junction unmatched. The CDR3 is made up of 17 amino acids. The V gene's germline CDR1 is SGDLS and CDR2 YYNGEE. The CDR3 reads CASSVGTSGINTGELFF. CDR3 in DNA: TGTGCCAGCAGCGTTGGGACTAGCGGGATAAACACCGGGGAGCTGTTTTTT.

This chain connects TRBV13 to TRBJ2-7; tentative D call: TRBD2 (5 bases). The germline V gene has CDR1 PRHDT and CDR2 FYEKMQ (reference sequence). The CDR3 length is 17 residues. V lost 4 bases to trimming and J lost 6 bases, with 25 bases between them. This CDR3 reads CASSSRRLAGLPGEQYF. The CDR3, as DNA: TGTGCCAGCAGCTCTCGTCGTCTAGCCGGGTTGCCGGGCGAGCAGTACTTC.

The V and J genes are TRBV5-4 and TRBJ2-3, with D possibly being TRBD1 or TRBD2 (5 bases each). The CDR3 has 14 residues. Germline-derived CDR1 and CDR2 are SGHNT and YYREEE (reference sequence). V dropped 1 base and J dropped 6 bases, with 12 bases sitting between them. CDR3 sequence: CASSLRVGEDTQYF. The CDR3 DNA reads TGTGCCAGCAGCTTGAGGGTGGGGGAGGATACGCAGTATTTT. The complete variable domain, with remaining parts taken from reference TRBV5-4 and TRBJ2-3, reads ETGVTQSPTHLIKTRGQQVTLRCSSQSGHNTVSWYQQALGQGPQFIFQYYREEENGRGNFPPRFSGLQFPNYSSELNVNALELDDSALYLCASSLRVGEDTQYFGPGTRLTVL.

There are a few counts of this clone. The CDR3 here is CASREDRERFWPQHF. The CDR3 DNA reads TGTGCCAGCAGGGAGGACAGGGAGAGGTTTTGGCCCCAGCATTTT. V usage is TRBV28 and J usage is TRBJ1-5; 8 nucleotides match TRBD1. Germline lookup yields CDR1 MDHEN and CDR2 SYDVKM. The CDR3 length is 15 residues. The junction had 13 bases not matched to a gene; V was cut back by 6 bases and J by 9 bases.

The chain joins TRBV11-1 to TRBJ2-5, with 10 positions matching TRBD1. Losses at the gene ends were 4 bases for V and 5 bases for J; bases not matched to a gene: 4. The germline V gene encodes CDR1 SGHAT and CDR2 FQDESV (reference sequence). The CDR3 has 14 amino acids. The chain's CDR3 is CASSSTGGAETQYF. The CDR3 bases are TGTGCCAGCAGCTCGACAGGGGGCGCGGAGACCCAGTACTTC.

This chain connects TRBV7-8 to TRBJ2-1; D perhaps matches TRBD2 (7 bases). Trimming shortened V by 3 bases and J by 8 bases, and 14 bases separated the two germline ends. The CDR3 spans 14 residues. CDR1 and CDR2 (germline): SGHVS, FQNEAQ. Written as DNA, the CDR3 is TGTGCCAGCAGCTTTCGAGGGGGGGCCGATGAGCAGTTCTTC. This codes for CASSFRGGADEQFF.

This chain connects TRBV18 to TRBJ1-5; D unresolved. The CDR3 runs 14 residues. Trimming took 2 bases from V and 2 from J, leaving 7 bases between them. Germline lookup yields CDR1 KGHSH and CDR2 LQKENI. For the CDR3, the DNA is TGTGCCAGCTCACCAAATAGGGGCAATCAGCCCCAGCATTTT. It codes for CASSPNRGNQPQHF.

The genes are TRBV7-2 and TRBJ2-7; 8 bases are a match to TRBD2. CDR1 is SGHTA, CDR2 FQGNSA, per germline. The CDR3 runs to 15 residues. The J segment lost 3 bases and the V segment lost 4 bases, leaving 8 bases of the junction unmatched. CDR3 nucleotide sequence: TGTGCCAGCAGCTCCCGGGGTAGCGGGATCTACGAGCAGTACTTC. This sequence encodes CASSSRGSGIYEQYF.

The V call is TRBV2, the J call TRBJ2-1; 7 nucleotides line up with TRBD1. The junction had 8 bases not matched to a gene; V was cut back by 6 bases and J by 3 bases. This CDR3 is built from 15 residues. CDR1 and CDR2 from the germline V gene are SNHLY and FYNNEI. CDR3 residues: CASRTGTVFYNEQFF. The CDR3, as DNA: TGTGCCAGCAGGACCGGGACAGTCTTCTACAATGAGCAGTTCTTC.

About this clone: Sequence at one end of the junction differs from germline and may be a read error. The rearrangement links TRBV7-7 to TRBJ2-5, with 7 nucleotides matching TRBD1. This CDR3 spans 15 amino acids. Per the germline V gene, CDR1 is SSHAT and CDR2 is FNYEAQ (reference sequence). The CDR3 DNA sequence: TGTGCTAGCAGCCCACGACAGGGCCCTCAAGAGACCCAGTACTTC. Its protein is CASSPRQGPQETQYF.

This clone showed up just once. The CDR3 here is CASSQDRIREQYF. The CDR3 DNA follows: TGTGCCAGCAGCCAAGATAGAATCCGCGAGCAGTACTTC. This chain joins TRBV4-2 and TRBJ2-7; D ambiguous. V lost 0 bases to trimming and J lost 6 bases, with 9 bases between them. Per germline, CDR1 LGHNA and CDR2 YNFKEQ. The CDR3 has 13 amino acids.

This clone is a singleton in its sample. Here the CDR3 DNA reads TGTGCCAGCAGCCTAGACGGAGTTAATGAAAAACTGTTTTTT. Encoded protein: CASSLDGVNEKLFF. This sequence joins TRBV4-2 and TRBJ1-4, with D hard to call. Between the trimmed V and J ends, which lost 4 bases and 4 bases, there was a span of 10 bases. This CDR3 is 14 amino acids long. CDR1 and CDR2 (germline): LGHNA, YNFKEQ.